These 17 T cell receptor beta chains were all obtained from the same sample, sequenced in a study of human T cells and chemical hapten exposure. TCRdb re-called the RACE reads with MiXCR, one entry per CDR3 protein. The sample includes some 350,000 distinct CDR3 sequences, just under 6.5% seen only once; the top ten take less than 6.5%. Time point given: patch test 2, 6 weeks after DPC sensitization. The treatment denotes: therapeutic diphenylcyclopropenone sensitization with weekly scalp DPC. The starting material was whole blood, obtained in connection with sensitization to the hapten diphenylcyclopropenone (DPC). The receptors originated from a woman aged 18-30 years with alopecia areata. Some clones in this sample may be carry-over from other donors' samples.

The chain employs TRBV3-1 and TRBJ2-7, with D possibly being TRBD1 or TRBD2 (5 bases each). The CDR3 is 14 amino acids. Trimming took off 3 bases at V and 3 bases at J, with 12 bases between the two ends. Looked up from germline, CDR1 is LGHDT and CDR2 is YNNKEL (reference sequence). CDR3 DNA: TGTGCCAGCAGCCAGGAGGACACCTTCTACGAGCAGTACTTC. Its translation: CASSQEDTFYEQYF.

This chain links TRBV7-2 with TRBJ2-5; 9 positions agree with TRBD2. This CDR3 comprises 19 residues. Unmatched junction bases numbered 17, after V lost 5 bases and J lost 1 base. CDR1 is SGHTA, CDR2 FQGNSA, per germline. The CDR3 nucleotides read TGTGCCAGCAGCCCCACGGTCGGCCCTCAGCGGGGGGTCCAAGAGACCCAGTACTTC. It yields the protein CASSPTVGPQRGVQETQYF. The whole variable domain, remainder taken from reference TRBV7-2 and TRBJ2-5, is GAGVSQSPSNKVTEKGKDVELRCDPISGHTALYWYRQSLGQGLEFLIYFQGNSAPDKSGLPSDRFSAERTGGSVSTLTIQRTQQEDSAVYLCASSPTVGPQRGVQETQYFGPGTRLLVL.

This clonotype was seen repeatedly, ten times or more. The chain employs TRBV7-9 and TRBJ1-5; D perhaps matches TRBD1 (5 bases). Germline V gives CDR1 SEHNR, CDR2 FQNEAQ (reference sequence). The V gene lost 5 bases and the J gene lost 1 base, with 9 bases spanning the gap. This CDR3 is 14 amino acids long. In nucleotides, the CDR3 is TGTGCCAGCAGCACTTGGGACAGCAATCAGCCCCAGCATTTT. This encodes CASSTWDSNQPQHF.

This chain links TRBV7-2 with TRBJ2-3, with D perhaps matching TRBD2 (5 bases). CDR1 is SGHTA and CDR2 is FQGNSA in the germline V gene. V was clipped by 3 bases and J by 3 bases, with 13 bases between them. The CDR3 runs to 15 residues. The CDR3 here is CASSFPSSFTDTQYF. CDR3 sequence (DNA): TGTGCCAGCAGCTTCCCTAGCTCATTTACAGATACGCAGTATTTT.

In this sample, this clonotype turned up many times. The chain links TRBV12-3 or TRBV12-4 to TRBJ2-3; 7 bases are a match to TRBD2. The V gene end was trimmed by 11 bases and the J gene end by 9 bases; junction bases not matched to a gene: 11. This CDR3 is 12 amino acids long. The CDR3 protein is CAGGTNSGTQYF. Written as DNA, the CDR3 is TGTGCCGGAGGGACTAATTCTGGAACGCAGTATTTT.

V and J are TRBV27 and TRBJ1-6; 10 nucleotides match TRBD1. The CDR3 is made up of 15 amino acids. From germline, CDR1 is MNHEY and CDR2 SMNVEV (reference sequence). The junction had 8 bases not matched to a gene; V was cut back by 8 bases and J by 7 bases. The CDR3 sequence is CASWSAGQGNSPLHF. DNA of the CDR3: TGTGCCAGCTGGTCCGCGGGACAGGGGAATTCACCCCTCCACTTT.

Comment on this clonotype: A single base separates this from a much larger clone, so it may be a read error. The rearrangement uses TRBV2 and TRBJ1-3, with 7 bases identical to TRBD1. Trimming cost V 5 bases and J 2 bases; bases outside gene matches: 9. The CDR3 covers 16 residues. Germline-derived CDR1 and CDR2 are SNHLY and FYNNEI. The CDR3 sequence: CASSRGDSEAGNTIYF. CDR3 coding DNA: TGTGCCAGCAGTCGTGGGGACAGCGAGGCTGGAAACACCATATATTTT.

This clonotype has just a few counts. This chain uses TRBV11-1 with TRBJ2-3, with TRBD1 identical over 9 bases. The CDR3 extends over 15 amino acids. After removal of 3 bases from V and 5 bases from J, the junction contained 6 bases not matched to a gene. Germline values: CDR1 SGHAT, CDR2 FQDESV (reference sequence). CDR3 sequence: CASSLSTGGRDTQYF. CDR3 nucleotide sequence: TGTGCCAGCAGCTTGAGCACAGGGGGCAGAGATACGCAGTATTTT.

This clonotype was counted many times. The chain carries TRBV12-3 or TRBV12-4 and TRBJ1-4; TRBD1 matches 8 bases. The CDR3 is 14 residues long. With 6 bases clipped from V and 5 bases from J, the junction kept 5 bases outside the gene matches. The CDR3 DNA reads as TGTGCCAGCAGCCCGGGACAGGTCAATGAAAAACTGTTTTTT. Translated, it gives CASSPGQVNEKLFF.

In its sample, this clonotype was seen many times. The V gene is TRBV3-1, the J gene TRBJ2-1; tentatively, D is TRBD1 (5 bases). This CDR3 has 15 residues. Looked up from germline, CDR1 is LGHDT and CDR2 is YNNKEL (reference sequence). The V and J ends lost 0 bases and 5 bases respectively, with 11 bases between them. The CDR3 region is CASSQDQGRHNEQFF. The CDR3 DNA sequence: TGTGCCAGCAGCCAAGACCAGGGCAGACACAATGAGCAGTTCTTC.

This clonotype has more than one count but fewer than ten. V gene TRBV27 combines with J gene TRBJ2-1; 7 bases are shared with TRBD1. Germline trimming cut 8 bases from V and 1 base from J; bases unmatched to any gene: 11. CDR3 length: 16 residues. CDR1 and CDR2 (germline): MNHEY, SMNVEV (reference sequence). The CDR3 coding sequence is TGTGCCAGCCTCTCCAAAAACAGGGGATCCTACAATGAGCAGTTCTTC. Translated, it gives CASLSKNRGSYNEQFF.

This clonotype occurred a few times. V and J are TRBV7-9 and TRBJ1-2, with D possibly being TRBD1 (6 bases). Trimming removed 6 bases at V and 0 bases at J, with 14 bases between. Looked up from germline, CDR1 is SEHNR and CDR2 is FQNEAQ (reference sequence). The CDR3 has 15 residues. CDR3 loop: CASRAWGATNYGYTF. CDR3 nucleotides: TGTGCCAGCAGGGCTTGGGGGGCGACTAACTATGGCTACACCTTC.

This clonotype was recorded at least ten times. The chain carries TRBV15 and TRBJ2-7; 12 bases match TRBD2. Germline values: CDR1 LNHNV, CDR2 YYDKDF (reference sequence). This CDR3 contains 16 residues. V dropped 3 bases and J dropped 2; count of bases not matched to a gene: 5. The CDR3 DNA sequence: TGTGCCACCAGCAGTGTGGGACTAGCGGGTACCTACGAGCAGTACTTC. It is translated as CATSSVGLAGTYEQYF. The full variable domain, its missing parts supplied by reference TRBV15 and TRBJ2-7, is DAMVIQNPRYQVTQFGKPVTLSCSQTLNHNVMYWYQQKSSQAPKLLFHYYDKDFNNEADTPDNFQSRRPNTSFCFLDIRSPGLGDTAMYLCATSSVGLAGTYEQYFGPGTRLTVT.

The table lists this clonotype with many counts. V usage is TRBV20-1 and J usage is TRBJ1-6; tentatively, D is TRBD1 (5 bases). Germline V lookup: CDR1 DFQATT, CDR2 SNEGSKA (reference sequence). V was pared by 5 bases and J by 6 bases, with 14 bases between. This CDR3 has 14 residues. In DNA form, the CDR3 reads TGCAGTGCTCTTACCGGGACGGGTAATTCACCCCTCCACTTT. It yields the protein CSALTGTGNSPLHF.

There are a few counts of this clonotype. The chain carries TRBV28 and TRBJ2-3; 11 bases match TRBD2. This CDR3 is built from 15 residues. Germline V gene sequence: CDR1 MDHEN, CDR2 SYDVKM. V shed 5 bases, J shed 2 bases, and the junction held 3 bases outside the gene matches. CDR3 sequence reads: CASSLAGGITDTQYF. CDR3 nucleotide sequence: TGTGCCAGCAGTCTAGCGGGGGGTATCACAGATACGCAGTATTTT.

This clonotype was picked up a small number of times. V is TRBV20-1 and J is TRBJ2-4, with 7 bases fitting TRBD1. With 6 bases clipped from V and 6 bases from J, the junction kept 5 bases outside the gene matches. Germline CDR1 and CDR2: DFQATT and SNEGSKA (reference sequence). This CDR3 region has 12 residues. The CDR3 is CSAGGRANIQYF. The CDR3 DNA reads as TGCAGTGCAGGGGGCAGGGCAAACATTCAGTACTTC.

There are many counts of this clonotype. V and J are TRBV12-3 or TRBV12-4 and TRBJ1-5; maybe TRBD1 (5 bases). The CDR3 runs to 13 residues. V gave up 4 bases and J gave up 5 bases, with 9 bases separating them. The DNA of the CDR3 is TGTGCCAGCAGTTCCAGGGAATATCAGCCCCAGCATTTT. Its translation: CASSSREYQPQHF.